This T cell receptor beta chain was sequenced in a study of cytomegalovirus exposure and HLA in healthy donors. General study findings and limits: In a later analysis, a missense DCLRE1C variant was linked to TCR beta V- and J-gene trimming. Reported findings show TCR beta sequences accurately forecast HLA-A and HLA-B alleles in most subjects. Through in vitro validation, a few CMV-associated chains were shown to be specific for CMV antigens.

The junction had 4 bases not matched to a gene; V was cut back by 2 bases and J by 5 bases. CDR3 length: 14 residues. Germline CDR1 SGHTA, CDR2 FQGTGA. To note about this clone: The antigen is unknown.

With 60 Vbeta and 13 Jbeta primers, the PCR was carried out. Method: immunoSEQ multiplex PCR; TCRdb's copy keeps in-frame clones and lacks some. Counted here are approximately 90,000 clones, roughly 76% occurring once; the ten biggest clones make up more than 1.3%. The TCR was taken from a male donor in good health and CMV-seronegative. The V gene is TRBV7-3, the J gene TRBJ2-5; 8 bases match TRBD1. The sequenced sample consisted of PBMCs. The CDR3 nucleotides read TGTGCCAGCAGCTTACAGGGGGCCGGGGAGACCCAGTACTTC. This codes for CASSLQGAGETQYF.